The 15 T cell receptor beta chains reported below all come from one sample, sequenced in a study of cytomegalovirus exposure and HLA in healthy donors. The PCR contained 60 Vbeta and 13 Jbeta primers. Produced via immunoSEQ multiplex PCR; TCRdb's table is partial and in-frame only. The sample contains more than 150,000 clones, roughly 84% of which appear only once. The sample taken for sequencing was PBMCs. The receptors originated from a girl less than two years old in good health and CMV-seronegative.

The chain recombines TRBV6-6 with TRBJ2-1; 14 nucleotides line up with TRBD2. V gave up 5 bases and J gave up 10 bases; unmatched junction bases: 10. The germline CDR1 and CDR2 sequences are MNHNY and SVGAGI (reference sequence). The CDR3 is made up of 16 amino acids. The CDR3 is CASSIWTSGRKWEQFF. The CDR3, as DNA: TGTGCCAGCAGTATATGGACTAGCGGGAGGAAGTGGGAGCAGTTCTTC.

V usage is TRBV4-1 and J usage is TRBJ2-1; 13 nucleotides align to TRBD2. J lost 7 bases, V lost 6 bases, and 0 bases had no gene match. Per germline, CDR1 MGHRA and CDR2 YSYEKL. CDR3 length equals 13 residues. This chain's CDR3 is CASRTSGGNEQFF. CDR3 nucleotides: TGCGCCAGCAGGACTAGCGGGGGGAATGAGCAGTTCTTC.

CDR3 nucleotide sequence: TGTGCCAGCAGCCCGGGAGATTATGAGTACCAAGAGACCCAGTACTTC. It translates to CASSPGDYEYQETQYF. This chain joins TRBV7-9 and TRBJ2-5; tentative D call: TRBD2 (6 bases). In germline, CDR1 is SEHNR, CDR2 FQNEAQ (reference sequence). The germline V and J ends were trimmed by 5 bases and 0 bases, with 16 bases remaining between them. The CDR3 loop spans 16 amino acids.

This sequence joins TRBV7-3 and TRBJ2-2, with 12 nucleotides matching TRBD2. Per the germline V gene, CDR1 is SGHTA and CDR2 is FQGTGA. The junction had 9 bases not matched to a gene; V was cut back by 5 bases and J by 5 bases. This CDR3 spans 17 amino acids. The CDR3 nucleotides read TGTGCCAGCAGCCCAGACCCCGGGACTAGCGGGACCGGGGAGCTGTTTTTT. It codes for CASSPDPGTSGTGELFF.

This CDR3 is CASSPSAGGGNYGYTF. CDR3 sequence (DNA): TGTGCCAGCAGCCCCAGTGCGGGAGGGGGGAACTATGGCTACACCTTC. The V gene is TRBV7-9, the J gene TRBJ1-2; D is perhaps TRBD1 (6 bases). V lost 5 bases and J 2 bases, leaving 18 bases between the germline ends. CDR1 SEHNR and CDR2 FQNEAQ come from the germline V gene (reference sequence). This CDR3 comprises 16 residues.

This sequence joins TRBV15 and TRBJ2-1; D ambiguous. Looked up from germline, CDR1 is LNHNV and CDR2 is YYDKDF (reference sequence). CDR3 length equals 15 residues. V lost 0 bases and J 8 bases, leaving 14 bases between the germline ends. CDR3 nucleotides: TGTGCCACCAGCAGAGATGCGGCTAGTTTCGATGAGCAGTTCTTC. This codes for CATSRDAASFDEQFF.

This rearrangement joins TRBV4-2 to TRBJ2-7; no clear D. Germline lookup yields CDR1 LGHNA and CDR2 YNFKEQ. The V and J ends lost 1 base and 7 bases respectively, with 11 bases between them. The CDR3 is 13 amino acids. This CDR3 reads CASSQVPTLEQYF. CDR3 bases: TGTGCCAGCAGCCAAGTCCCTACGTTGGAGCAGTACTTC.

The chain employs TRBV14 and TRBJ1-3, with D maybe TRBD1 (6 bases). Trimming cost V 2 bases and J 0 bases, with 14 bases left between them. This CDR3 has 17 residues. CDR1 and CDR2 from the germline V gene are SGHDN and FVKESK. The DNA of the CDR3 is TGTGCCAGCAGCCAATACGTAGCAGGGGTCTCTGGAAACACCATATATTTT. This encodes CASSQYVAGVSGNTIYF. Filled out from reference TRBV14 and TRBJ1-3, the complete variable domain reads EAGVTQFPSHSVIEKGQTVTLRCDPISGHDNLYWYRRVMGKEIKFLLHFVKESKQDESGMPNNRFLAERTGGTYSTLKVQPAELEDSGVYFCASSQYVAGVSGNTIYFGEGSWLTVV.

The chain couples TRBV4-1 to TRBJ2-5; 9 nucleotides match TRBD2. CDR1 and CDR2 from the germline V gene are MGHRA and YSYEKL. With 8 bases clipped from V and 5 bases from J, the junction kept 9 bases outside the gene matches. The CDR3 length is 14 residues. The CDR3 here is CASRRAGGPETQYF. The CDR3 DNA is TGCGCCAGCCGAAGGGCGGGGGGGCCGGAGACCCAGTACTTC.

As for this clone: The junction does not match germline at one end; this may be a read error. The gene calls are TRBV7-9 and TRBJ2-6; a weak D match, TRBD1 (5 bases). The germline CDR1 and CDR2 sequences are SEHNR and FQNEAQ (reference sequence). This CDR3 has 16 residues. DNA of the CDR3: TGTTCCAGCAGCTTCCCAGGGCTGGCTGGGGCCAACGTCCTGACTTTC. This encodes CSSSFPGLAGANVLTF.

The DNA for the CDR3 is TGTGCCAGCAGTTTGGGAGGGCGCCCCTACGAGCAGTACTTC. Amino acid sequence: CASSLGGRPYEQYF. The chain carries TRBV27 and TRBJ2-7, with 7 bases identical to TRBD2. This CDR3 is 14 amino acids long. Germline CDR1 reads MNHEY; CDR2 reads SMNVEV (reference sequence). Losses at the gene ends were 3 bases for V and 2 bases for J; bases not matched to a gene: 4.

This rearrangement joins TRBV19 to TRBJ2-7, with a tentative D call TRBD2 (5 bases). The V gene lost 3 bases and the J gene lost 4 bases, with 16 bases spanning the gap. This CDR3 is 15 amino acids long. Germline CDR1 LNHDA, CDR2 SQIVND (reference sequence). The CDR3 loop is CASSIGPARAYEQYF. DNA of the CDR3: TGTGCCAGTAGTATTGGCCCCGCGCGGGCTTACGAGCAGTACTTC.

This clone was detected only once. CDR3 in amino acids: CASSRQGADYGYTF. CDR3 in DNA: TGTGCCAGTAGTAGGCAGGGGGCGGACTATGGCTACACCTTC. The chain couples TRBV19 to TRBJ1-2; 8 bases line up with TRBD1. The CDR3 contains 14 residues. CDR1 and CDR2 from the germline V gene are LNHDA and SQIVND (reference sequence). Trimming cost V 4 bases and J 3 bases; bases outside gene matches: 4.

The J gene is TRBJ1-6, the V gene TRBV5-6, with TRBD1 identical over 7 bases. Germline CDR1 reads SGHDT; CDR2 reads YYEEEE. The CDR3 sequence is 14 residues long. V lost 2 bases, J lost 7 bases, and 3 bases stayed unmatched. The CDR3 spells CASSFDRANSPLHF. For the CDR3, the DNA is TGTGCCAGCAGCTTTGACAGGGCAAATTCACCCCTCCACTTT.

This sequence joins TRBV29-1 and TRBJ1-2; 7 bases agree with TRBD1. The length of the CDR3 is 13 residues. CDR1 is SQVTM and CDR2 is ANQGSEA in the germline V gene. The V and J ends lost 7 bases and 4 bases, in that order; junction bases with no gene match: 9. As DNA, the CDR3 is TGCAGCGGGGGTACAGGGGCTCTCTATGGCTACACCTTC. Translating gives CSGGTGALYGYTF.